These T cell receptor beta chains were read from a single sample in a study of prognosis after radiotherapy for stage I lung cancer. TCRdb re-called the multiplex PCR reads with MiXCR, one entry per CDR3 protein. The sample lists tens of thousands of distinct CDR3 sequences; less than 30% were seen once. This material consisted of PBMCs, taken before or after stereotactic body radiation therapy (not recorded which). The receptors come from a donor older than 45 with non-small cell lung cancer. Both conserved end residues are part of each CDR3. Fields, in order: D gene, clone size, J gene, V gene, CDR3 DNA, CDR3 protein. The D gene is left open where the match is weak. Where a row states a size, it is once, few, many or the class of an expanded clone; other rows omit it.

>TRBD2|many|TRBJ2-5|TRBV12-3/TRBV12-4
TGTGCCAGCAGTTCCGCCAATGCGGGTAGCGGGGCCCAAGAGACCCAGTACTTC
CASSSANAGSGAQETQYF
>NA|many|TRBJ2-3|TRBV6-1
TGTGCCAGCAGTCAGGACAGCACAGATACGCAGTATTTT
CASSQDSTDTQYF
>TRBD2|few|TRBJ2-1|TRBV5-6
TGTGCCAGCGAACGGTTTACTAGCGGCTACAATGAGCAGTTCTTC
CASERFTSGYNEQFF
>TRBD2|NA|TRBJ2-5|TRBV7-3
TGTGCCAGCAGCCCAGGGGGTAGCGGGGGCGGGACCCAGTACTTC
CASSPGGSGGGTQYF
>NA|NA|TRBJ1-2|TRBV6-5
TGTGCCAGCAGTTACACGACAGTGGCGTCCTATGGCTACACCTTC
CASSYTTVASYGYTF
>NA|many|TRBJ1-1|TRBV15
TGTGCCACCAGCAGTGAGGGCCTGAACACTGAAGCTTTCTTT
CATSSEGLNTEAFF
>NA|many|TRBJ2-7|TRBV4-2
TGTGCCAGCAGCCAAGGTGCCGGGGGCTCATTCTACGAGCAGTACTTC
CASSQGAGGSFYEQYF
>NA|many|TRBJ1-4|TRBV4-2
TGTGCCAGCAGCCAAGATATCGGCAGGGGAAAACTGTTTTTT
CASSQDIGRGKLFF
>NA|many|TRBJ1-5|TRBV9
TGTGCCAGCAGCGTATGCCCTCGCGCAGGGGCATGGCAGCCCCAGCATTTT
CASSVCPRAGAWQPQHF
>NA|NA|TRBJ1-3|TRBV20-1
TGCAGTGCTCACCTAGCGGGGGGTCCTGGAAACACCATATATTTT
CSAHLAGGPGNTIYF
>TRBD2|many|TRBJ2-1|TRBV7-2
TGTGCCAGCAGCCCGGGAGGGGCTACCTACAATGAGCAGTTCTTC
CASSPGGATYNEQFF
>NA|NA|TRBJ1-2|TRBV18
TGTGCCAGCTCACCACTAGGATCTAGACAAAGGAAGGCTGGCTACACCTTC
CASSPLGSRQRKAGYTF
>NA|many|TRBJ1-4|TRBV4-3
TGCGCCAGCAGCCTCCGGAGGGGTAGGGAAAAACTGTTTTTT
CASSLRRGREKLFF
>NA|many|TRBJ2-2|TRBV28
TGTGCCAGCAGTATCCTCACCGGGGAGCTGTTTTTT
CASSILTGELFF
>NA|many|TRBJ1-4|TRBV9
TGTGCCAGCAGCGTAGGGGGGAACGGCGAAAAACTGTTTTTT
CASSVGGNGEKLFF
>TRBD1|NA|TRBJ2-2|TRBV6-1
TGTGCCGGCAGGAAGACAGGGAAGGACACCGGGGAGCTGTTTTTT
CAGRKTGKDTGELFF
>TRBD1|many|TRBJ2-7|TRBV28
TGTGCCAGCAGTCCCGCACAGGGGTACGAGCAGTACTTC
CASSPAQGYEQYF
>NA|many|TRBJ2-7|TRBV20-1
TGCAGTGCTAGAGATACGGGAGTAGGGGGCGGCTACGAGCAGTACTTC
CSARDTGVGGGYEQYF
>NA|NA|TRBJ2-3|TRBV6-1
TGTGCCAGCAGTCCTACCACACGGGCGTTCACATATACGCAGTATTTT
CASSPTTRAFTYTQYF
>NA|NA|TRBJ1-1|TRBV7-2
TGTGCCGGCAGCTTAAAAGGGAACACTGAAGCTTTCTTT
CAGSLKGNTEAFF
>NA|many|TRBJ1-5|TRBV11-2
TGTGCCAGCAGCTTTACGGGTCAGCCCCAGCATTTT
CASSFTGQPQHF
>TRBD2|many|TRBJ2-7|TRBV12-3/TRBV12-4
TGTGCCAGCAACATGAACCAGGGAGGGAGACCTTACGAGCAGTACTTC
CASNMNQGGRPYEQYF
>NA|many|TRBJ1-4|TRBV7-2
TGTGCCAGCAGCCAGGGACGGATGAATGAAAAACTGTTTTTT
CASSQGRMNEKLFF
>NA|many|TRBJ1-5|TRBV27
TGTGCCAGCAGTTTAGCCCAACTCGACAGGTACGATCAGCCCCAGCATTTT
CASSLAQLDRYDQPQHF
>TRBD1|many|TRBJ1-3|TRBV5-1
TGCGCCAGCAGCCAGGGGGCCGAGGGAAACACCATATATTTT
CASSQGAEGNTIYF
>NA|few|TRBJ2-7|TRBV6-2/TRBV6-3
TGTGCCAGCAGTCTGGGGGGGCCCTACGAGCAGTACTTC
CASSLGGPYEQYF
>NA|many|TRBJ1-6|TRBV4-3
TGCGCCAGCAGCCAAGATCTGCAGAATAATTCACCCCTCCACTTT
CASSQDLQNNSPLHF
>NA|many|TRBJ1-1|TRBV5-1
TGCGCCAGCAGCTTGAGAGCCAACATGAACACTGAAGCTTTCTTT
CASSLRANMNTEAFF
>NA|many|TRBJ1-2|TRBV20-1
TGCAGTGCTAGCGGGTATACCTATGGCTACACCTTC
CSASGYTYGYTF
>NA|many|TRBJ1-6|TRBV25-1
TGTGCCAGCAGTGGCTTAGGCTCACCCCTCCACTTT
CASSGLGSPLHF
>NA|many|TRBJ1-5|TRBV18
TGTGCCAGCTCAGGGGGGGGCCTCAATCAGCCCCAGCATTTT
CASSGGGLNQPQHF
>NA|NA|TRBJ2-1|TRBV28
TGTGCCAGCATACCGACAGGACATAGCGGTGGGGCCTTCGATGAGCAGTTCTTC
CASIPTGHSGGAFDEQFF
>NA|once|TRBJ1-4|TRBV6-2/TRBV6-3
TGTGCCAGAAAAGCCCGCGTAGGCACTGAAAAACTGTTTTTT
CARKARVGTEKLFF
>TRBD1|many|TRBJ2-5|TRBV7-8
TGTGCCAGCAGCCCCCAGGGGGTCGAGACCCAGTACTTC
CASSPQGVETQYF
>NA|many|TRBJ2-5|TRBV12-3/TRBV12-4
TGTGCCAGCCGCGCTACTCTAGATCCGACACGAGGGACCCAATACTTC
CASRATLDPTRGTQYF
>NA|many|TRBJ1-1|TRBV20-1
TGCAGTGCTAGAGGCAGGGTGATCGGGAACACTGAAGCTTTCTTT
CSARGRVIGNTEAFF
>NA|NA|TRBJ1-1|TRBV4-1
TGCGCCAGCAGCCGCTCCGGGGGGACTGAAGCTTTCTTT
CASSRSGGTEAFF
>NA|many|TRBJ2-3|TRBV5-1
TGCGCCAGCAGCTTGGCGGGGAGAGGCACAGATACGCAGTATTTT
CASSLAGRGTDTQYF
>NA|NA|TRBJ1-3|TRBV6-2/TRBV6-3
TGTGTCAGCAGTGAAGAAAAGGGCGGACACTCCTCTGGAGACACCATATATTTT
CVSSEEKGGHSSGDTIYF
>TRBD2|many|TRBJ2-3|TRBV12-3/TRBV12-4
TGTGCCAGCAGGGGGTCGGGGGGACCAGATACGCAGTATTTT
CASRGSGGPDTQYF
>TRBD1|many|TRBJ1-2|TRBV9
TGTGCCAGCAGCGTAGCGGAGGGGACAGGACCGATCTATGGCTACACCTTC
CASSVAEGTGPIYGYTF
>NA|many|TRBJ2-5|TRBV6-1
TGTGCCAGCAGTGTGTGGGTCTTGGAGACCCAGTACTTC
CASSVWVLETQYF
>NA|many|TRBJ2-5|TRBV18
TGTGCCAGCTCCCAACCTTCGGGAGAAGAGACCCAGTACTTC
CASSQPSGEETQYF
>NA|many|TRBJ2-5|TRBV2
TGTGCCAGCAGTGTTGGGGAGACCCAGTACTTC
CASSVGETQYF
>NA|many|TRBJ1-1|TRBV20-1
TGCAGTGCTAGAGAGGTGGCGTCTGAAGCTTTCTTT
CSAREVASEAFF
>TRBD1|many|TRBJ1-2|TRBV5-1
TGCGCCAGCAGTCGAGGCAGGACAGGGGGATCTGGCTACACCTTC
CASSRGRTGGSGYTF
>TRBD1|many|TRBJ1-2|TRBV28
TGTGCCAGCAGTTCGACACTGGGACAGCTTCTTCACTATGGCTACACCTTC
CASSSTLGQLLHYGYTF
>NA|many|TRBJ2-7|TRBV7-6
TGTGCCAGCAGCTTAGCCTCGACAGGTTCGTACGAGCAGTACTTC
CASSLASTGSYEQYF
>TRBD2|many|TRBJ2-3|TRBV7-8
TGTGCCAGCAGCTCCCGCGGGAGGGATACGCAGTATTTT
CASSSRGRDTQYF
>NA|many|TRBJ1-2|TRBV12-3/TRBV12-4
TGTGCCAGCATCAAATCCCCGGGGCAGGGCGGAAACTATGGCTACACCTTC
CASIKSPGQGGNYGYTF
>NA|NA|TRBJ1-5|TRBV6-2/TRBV6-3
TGTGCCAGCAGTAGCAGGGAGAAGGCAGCCCAGCATTTT
CASSSREKAAQHF
>NA|NA|TRBJ2-4|TRBV20-1
TGCAGTGACGCCACACAGGGACTGGAAGCCAAAAACATTAAGTACTTC
CSDATQGLEAKNIKYF
>NA|NA|TRBJ2-3|TRBV6-5
TGTGCCAGAAGTTTCCCTCGGGACAAGCCCAAAGATACGCAGTATTTT
CARSFPRDKPKDTQYF
>TRBD2|NA|TRBJ2-5|TRBV4-3
TGCGCCAGCAGCCAAGATCTAGGTAGAGCGGGGGGGCACAATGAGCAGTACTTC
CASSQDLGRAGGHNEQYF
>TRBD1|many|TRBJ1-5|TRBV20-1
TGCAGTGTCAAAGGGGCGGGACAGGGGGATCAGCCCCAGCATTTT
CSVKGAGQGDQPQHF
>NA|many|TRBJ1-3|TRBV4-3
TGCGCCAGCAGCCAAGACCCGACAGGCGCCTCTGGAAACACCATATATTTT
CASSQDPTGASGNTIYF
>NA|many|TRBJ2-3|TRBV5-1
TGTGCCAGCAGCTCAGGAGGAGATACGCAGTATTTT
CASSSGGDTQYF